The rows below give T cell receptor beta chains drawn from one sample of a study of cytomegalovirus exposure and HLA in healthy donors. Sequencing used immunoSEQ multiplex PCR; TCRdb keeps in-frame clones, though not all of them. The sample has approximately 190,000 clones; approximately 80% are singletons. Material: PBMCs. The receptors originated from a woman aged 25 to 39 in good health and CMV-seronegative. Both conserved end residues are part of each CDR3. Fields, in order: J gene, D gene, V gene, clone size, CDR3 protein, CDR3 DNA. A D gene is named only where the DNA matches it firmly. Size is omitted from some rows. Given values are once, few, many or a class for expanded clones.

TRBJ1-3	.	TRBV19	.	CASSIGATTGSGNTIYF	TGTGCCAGTAGTATTGGGGCCACTACCGGCTCTGGAAACACCATATATTTT
TRBJ1-1	.	TRBV19	few	CASSVQGSAEAFF	TGTGCCAGTAGTGTGCAGGGGAGCGCTGAAGCTTTCTTT
TRBJ1-1	.	TRBV18	.	CASSKMSDSLNTEAFF	TGTGCCAGCTCCAAAATGTCGGACAGCCTGAACACTGAAGCTTTCTTT
TRBJ2-7	.	TRBV2	.	CASSELFSSVEQYF	TGTGCCAGCAGTGAATTATTTAGTAGCGTCGAGCAGTACTTC
TRBJ2-3	TRBD2	TRBV9	.	CASSTSGGVAGDGDTQYF	TGTGCCAGCAGCACCTCCGGAGGGGTAGCGGGGGACGGAGATACGCAGTATTTT
TRBJ2-7	.	TRBV7-8	.	CASSLAFGLSYEQYF	TGTGCCAGCAGCTTAGCGTTCGGGTTGTCCTACGAGCAGTACTTC
TRBJ1-2	.	TRBV2	few	CASSDGDLFYGYTF	TGTGCCAGCAGTGACGGGGACTTGTTCTATGGCTACACCTTC
TRBJ1-1	.	TRBV10-3	.	CAISAKEPGTEAFF	TGTGCCATCAGTGCTAAGGAGCCGGGCACTGAAGCTTTCTTT
TRBJ2-5	TRBD1	TRBV25-1	.	CASRKTGQETQYF	TGTGCCAGCAGGAAGACAGGGCAAGAGACCCAGTACTTC
TRBJ1-4	.	TRBV7-8	.	CASSPVTTNEKLFF	TGTGCCAGCAGCCCCGTTACAACTAATGAAAAACTGTTTTTT
TRBJ2-1	TRBD2	TRBV29-1	.	CSVGLADYNEQFF	TGCAGCGTAGGACTAGCCGATTACAATGAGCAGTTCTTC
TRBJ1-1	TRBD1	TRBV19	.	CASGTGPSNSEAFF	TGTGCCAGCGGGACAGGGCCCTCGAATTCTGAAGCTTTCTTT
TRBJ1-3	.	TRBV15	.	CATSRDRGQRFSGNTIYF	TGTGCCACCAGCAGAGATCGAGGACAGCGTTTCTCTGGAAACACCATATATTTT
TRBJ2-1	TRBD2	TRBV4-2	few	CASSPYEVVGTSGGDNEQFF	TGTGCCAGCAGCCCCTATGAGGTGGTGGGGACTAGCGGGGGGGACAATGAGCAGTTCTTC
TRBJ2-5	TRBD2	TRBV4-2	few	CASSQAGTSGGETQYF	TGTGCCAGCAGCCAAGCCGGGACTAGCGGGGGGGAGACCCAGTACTTC
TRBJ1-1	.	TRBV19	few	CASTAGANGVNTEAFF	TGTGCCAGTACGGCAGGGGCTAATGGGGTGAACACTGAAGCTTTCTTT
TRBJ2-7	.	TRBV19	.	CASAPQWSSYEQYF	TGTGCCAGTGCCCCCCAGTGGAGCTCCTACGAGCAGTACTTC
TRBJ1-5	TRBD1	TRBV6-1	.	CASRKLGQENQPQHF	TGTGCCAGCAGAAAGCTAGGACAGGAGAATCAGCCCCAGCATTTT
TRBJ2-7	.	TRBV2	few	CASSERGNHRVFGYEQYF	TGTGCCAGCAGTGAAAGGGGTAACCACAGGGTATTTGGCTACGAGCAGTACTTC
TRBJ2-1	.	TRBV23-1	.	CASSQRGYLHQFF	TGCGCCAGCAGTCAACGCGGGTACCTTCACCAGTTCTTC
TRBJ2-7	TRBD1	TRBV4-1	.	CASSQAGGSLVYEQYF	TGCGCCAGCAGCCAAGCAGGGGGCTCTCTGGTCTACGAGCAGTACTTC
TRBJ2-2	TRBD1	TRBV2	.	CASSLPGTGVTGELFF	TGTGCCAGCAGTTTACCCGGGACAGGGGTAACCGGGGAGCTGTTTTTT
TRBJ2-7	.	TRBV5-1	.	CASSSGGGRAMNF	TGCGCCAGCAGCTCCGGCGGAGGACGAGCGATGAACTTC
TRBJ1-1	.	TRBV19	.	CASSIGGSEAFF	TGTGCCAGTAGTATAGGCGGGAGTGAAGCTTTCTTT
TRBJ2-1	TRBD2	TRBV5-1	few	CASSIGGGVYNEQFF	TGCGCCAGCAGCATCGGGGGGGGAGTCTACAATGAGCAGTTCTTC
TRBJ2-1	TRBD2	TRBV15	.	CATSTRTGGHNEQFF	TGTGCCACCAGCACAAGGACGGGAGGTCACAATGAGCAGTTCTTC
TRBJ2-7	.	TRBV20-1	.	CSADRSYEQYF	TGCAGTGCGGACAGATCCTACGAGCAGTACTTC
TRBJ2-2	.	TRBV7-2	.	CASSFGPAGTGELFF	TGTGCCAGCAGCTTCGGACCCGCGGGCACCGGGGAGCTGTTTTTT
TRBJ1-2	TRBD1	TRBV5-6	.	CASVVPGQGSYGYTF	TGTGCCAGTGTCGTCCCGGGACAGGGATCCTATGGCTACACCTTC
TRBJ2-1	.	TRBV5-4	.	CASSLNRNEQFF	TGTGCCAGCAGCTTGAACAGGAATGAGCAGTTCTTC
TRBJ2-7	TRBD1	TRBV2	.	CASSERRTGFDEQYF	TGTGCCAGCAGTGAACGCCGGACAGGGTTCGACGAGCAGTACTTC
TRBJ2-6	.	TRBV7-8	few	CASSFGGASGANVLTF	TGTGCCAGCAGCTTCGGGGGTGCCTCTGGGGCCAACGTCCTGACTTTC
TRBJ1-1	.	TRBV7-9	.	CASSPSLAAFF	TGTGCCAGCAGCCCCTCCTTGGCAGCTTTCTTT
TRBJ2-7	TRBD1	TRBV14	.	CASSPPDRGRREEDEQYF	TGTGCCAGCAGCCCTCCGGACAGGGGGCGGCGGGAGGAAGACGAGCAGTACTTC
TRBJ1-3	TRBD1	TRBV7-9	.	CASYRGQVPNTIYF	TGTGCCAGCTACAGGGGCCAAGTACCAAACACCATATATTTT
TRBJ2-3	.	TRBV9	.	CASSQQGVGGDTQYF	TGTGCCAGCAGCCAACAGGGAGTGGGTGGAGATACGCAGTATTTT
TRBJ2-1	.	TRBV25-1	few	CASSEFPREQFF	TGTGCCAGCAGTGAATTCCCCAGGGAGCAGTTCTTC
TRBJ2-3	TRBD2	TRBV5-1	.	CASCSTGTSGEGTDTQYF	TGCGCCAGTTGTAGCACCGGGACTAGCGGGGAGGGGACAGATACGCAGTATTTT
TRBJ1-1	TRBD1	TRBV5-4	once	CASSSDRGFMNTEAFF	TGTGCCAGCAGCTCCGACAGGGGCTTTATGAACACTGAAGCTTTCTTT
TRBJ2-5	TRBD2	TRBV9	.	CASSVGLAGLQETQYF	TGTGCCAGCAGCGTAGGGCTAGCGGGCCTCCAAGAGACCCAGTACTTC
TRBJ1-1	.	TRBV4-3	.	CASSQDRNTEAFF	TGCGCCAGCAGCCAGGACAGGAACACTGAAGCTTTCTTT
TRBJ2-1	.	TRBV5-1	.	CASSLVGESVNEQFF	TGCGCCAGCAGCTTGGTCGGGGAATCGGTCAATGAGCAGTTCTTC
TRBJ2-5	.	TRBV10-3	.	CAISDSLAMRETQYF	TGTGCCATCAGTGATTCCCTAGCGATGAGAGAGACCCAGTACTTC
TRBJ1-1	TRBD1	TRBV4-1	once	CASSPRDSGEVRAFF	TGCGCCAGCAGCCCCCGGGACAGCGGTGAAGTAAGGGCTTTCTTT
TRBJ1-2	.	TRBV7-2	.	CASSLDVGEANYGYTF	TGTGCCAGCAGCCTTGACGTGGGAGAAGCTAACTATGGCTACACCTTC
TRBJ2-7	TRBD2	TRBV7-9	.	CASSFGRGTYEQYF	TGTGCCAGCAGCTTTGGGCGGGGGACCTACGAGCAGTACTTC
TRBJ1-1	.	TRBV7-8	once	CASSSRGLSDTEAFF	TGTGCCAGCAGCTCCCGAGGGTTGTCGGACACTGAAGCTTTCTTT
TRBJ1-5	TRBD1	TRBV27	.	CASSKGQGRGIDQPQHF	TGTGCCAGCAGTAAGGGACAGGGTAGGGGGATTGATCAGCCCCAGCATTTT
TRBJ1-2	TRBD1	TRBV2	few	CASSFAQGAGYGYTF	TGTGCCAGCAGTTTCGCACAGGGGGCAGGCTATGGCTACACCTTC
TRBJ2-2	TRBD1	TRBV5-1	once	CASSFGQDTGELFF	TGCGCCAGCAGCTTCGGACAGGACACCGGGGAGCTGTTTTTT
TRBJ2-1	.	TRBV19	.	CASSIGGNSYNEQFF	TGTGCCAGTAGTATTGGCGGGAACTCCTACAATGAGCAGTTCTTC
TRBJ2-7	TRBD2	TRBV11-2	once	CASSWGGNSYEQYF	TGTGCCAGCAGCTGGGGAGGGAATTCCTACGAGCAGTACTTC
TRBJ1-1	.	TRBV9	.	CASSIRQDFNTEAFF	TGTGCCAGCAGCATCAGACAGGATTTTAACACTGAAGCTTTCTTT
TRBJ2-1	.	TRBV27	.	CASSLLGAGNEQFF	TGTGCCAGCAGTTTACTGGGGGCGGGCAATGAGCAGTTCTTC
TRBJ2-1	TRBD2	TRBV6-5	.	CASRSSGSINEQFF	TGTGCCAGCAGGTCTAGCGGGAGTATCAATGAGCAGTTCTTC
TRBJ2-5	TRBD1	TRBV5-4	.	CASSLGQAKETQYF	TGTGCCAGCAGCCTAGGACAGGCCAAAGAGACCCAGTACTTC
TRBJ2-1	.	TRBV7-9	few	CASSFGLEQFF	TGTGCCAGCAGCTTCGGTCTAGAGCAGTTCTTC